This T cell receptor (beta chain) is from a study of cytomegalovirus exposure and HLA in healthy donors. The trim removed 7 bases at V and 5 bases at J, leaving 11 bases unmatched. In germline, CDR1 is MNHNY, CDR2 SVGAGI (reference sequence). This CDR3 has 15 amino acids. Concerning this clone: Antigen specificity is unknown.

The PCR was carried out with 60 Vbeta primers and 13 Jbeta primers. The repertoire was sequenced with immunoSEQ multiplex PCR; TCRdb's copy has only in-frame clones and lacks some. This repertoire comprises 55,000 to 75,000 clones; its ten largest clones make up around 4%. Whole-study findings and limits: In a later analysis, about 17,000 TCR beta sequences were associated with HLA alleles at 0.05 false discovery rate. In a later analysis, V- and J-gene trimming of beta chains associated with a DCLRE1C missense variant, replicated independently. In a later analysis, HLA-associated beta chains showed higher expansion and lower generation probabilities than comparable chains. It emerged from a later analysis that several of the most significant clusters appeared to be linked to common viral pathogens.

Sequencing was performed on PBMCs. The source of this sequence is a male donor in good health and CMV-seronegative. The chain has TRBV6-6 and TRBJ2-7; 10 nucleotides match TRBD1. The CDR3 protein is CASTDRRQGANEQYF. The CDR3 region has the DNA TGTGCCAGCACCGACAGGAGACAGGGGGCTAACGAGCAGTACTTC.